The 14 T cell receptor beta chains below all came from one sample that was sequenced in a study of a mutant IDH1 vaccine in newly diagnosed glioma. Their specific antigens are unknown. Libraries were prepared by immunoSEQ multiplex PCR; TCRdb keeps only in-frame clonotypes and omits some of them. The data hold tens of thousands of clones, with around four fifths observed a single time. Regarding time point: week 5, during vaccination. The investigators gave 300 ug of mutant IDH1 20-mer peptide in each vaccine dose, together with topical imiquimod. The sequencing here drew on PBMCs, taken from a glioma patient whose treatment included an IDH1 peptide vaccine. The receptors were gathered from a man aged 50-59 years with glioma.

The J gene is TRBJ2-3, the V gene TRBV7-9; 9 bases map to TRBD2. The CDR3 totals 17 residues. Losses at the gene ends were 9 bases for V and 0 bases for J; bases not matched to a gene: 13. Germline V gene data show CDR1 as SEHNR and CDR2 as FQNEAQ (reference sequence). CDR3 DNA: TGTGCCAGTGGGGTGGTTAGCGGGGGAGAAAGCACAGATACGCAGTATTTT. It encodes CASGVVSGGESTDTQYF.

V and J are TRBV18 and TRBJ1-1, with unresolved D. CDR1 and CDR2 from the germline V gene are KGHSH and LQKENI. Between the trimmed V and J ends, which lost 5 bases and 0 bases, there was a span of 7 bases. There are 13 residues in the CDR3. Here the CDR3 reads CASSGNMNTEAFF. Here the CDR3 DNA reads TGTGCCAGCTCAGGAAACATGAACACTGAAGCTTTCTTT.

The chain links TRBV2 to TRBJ1-1; D is undetermined. Trimming left V 9 bases short and J 1 base short, with 21 bases between. This CDR3 spans 16 amino acids. Germline CDR1 reads SNHLY; CDR2 reads FYNNEI. CDR3 DNA: TGTGCCAGTACTTCAACAGCTTTACCCTCGAACACTGAAGCTTTCTTT. This translates into CASTSTALPSNTEAFF.

V is TRBV5-1 and J is TRBJ1-6; D gene uncertain. Per the germline V gene, CDR1 is SGHRS and CDR2 is YFSETQ. V lost 1 base and J lost 9, with 11 bases in between. The CDR3 consists of 14 residues. CDR3: CASSLSENFSPLHF. The CDR3 DNA follows: TGCGCCAGCAGCTTGTCCGAAAATTTTTCACCCCTCCACTTT.

The V and J genes are TRBV5-1 and TRBJ2-2; D is unresolved. Germline V gene sequence: CDR1 SGHRS, CDR2 YFSETQ. The CDR3 contains 16 residues. Deletions cut 0 bases from V and 0 bases from J, with 9 bases between. For the CDR3, the DNA is TGCGCCAGCAGCTTGGAAGGACGGTCGAACACCGGGGAGCTGTTTTTT. It specifies CASSLEGRSNTGELFF.

The rearrangement joins TRBV10-3 to TRBJ2-2; possible D gene TRBD1, 5 bases. Looked up from germline, CDR1 is ENHRY and CDR2 is SYGVKD. This CDR3 contains 15 residues. V was trimmed by 3 bases and J by 1 base, leaving 9 bases between them. CDR3 coding DNA: TGTGCCATCAGTGAAGGCGACAGGAACACCGGGGAGCTGTTTTTT. Translating gives CAISEGDRNTGELFF.

The V call is TRBV7-2, the J call TRBJ2-7; a possible D gene is TRBD1 (5 bases). V lost 7 bases, J lost 7 bases, and 14 bases lay in between. Germline CDR1 is SGHTA and CDR2 is FQGNSA. CDR3 size: 12 residues. DNA for the CDR3: TGTGCCAGCAACCTCCTGCCAGGGGAGCAGTACTTC. Its protein is CASNLLPGEQYF.

The chain is built from TRBV18 and TRBJ2-7; D remains ambiguous. The germline gives CDR1 KGHSH, CDR2 LQKENI. The CDR3 sequence is 14 residues long. The germline V and J ends were trimmed by 0 bases and 11 bases, with 17 bases remaining between them. The CDR3 reads CASSPPSSPWKKYF. The CDR3 region has the DNA TGTGCCAGCTCACCACCTAGTAGCCCTTGGAAGAAGTACTTC.

The V gene is TRBV18, the J gene TRBJ2-5; D ambiguous. CDR3 length: 12 residues. Germline V gene data show CDR1 as KGHSH and CDR2 as LQKENI. Trimming stripped 0 bases from V and 4 bases from J, with 3 bases between. CDR3 nucleotides: TGTGCCAGCTCACCACCTCCAGAGACCCAGTACTTC. Amino acid sequence: CASSPPPETQYF. Filled out from reference TRBV18 and TRBJ2-5, the complete variable domain reads NAGVMQNPRHLVRRRGQEARLRCSPMKGHSHVYWYRQLPEEGLKFMVYLQKENIIDESGMPKERFSAEFPKEGPSILRIQQVVRGDSAAYFCASSPPPETQYFGPGTRLLVL.

This clone was seen once. This rearrangement joins TRBV5-6 to TRBJ2-7; a weak D match, TRBD2 (6 bases). The CDR3 runs 14 residues. Germline-derived CDR1 and CDR2 are SGHDT and YYEEEE. Trimming cost V 4 bases and J 3 bases, with 14 bases left between them. The DNA of the CDR3 is TGTGCCAGCAGCCCAGGTTTGGAGGGCTACGAGCAGTACTTC. Translating it yields CASSPGLEGYEQYF.

This rearrangement joins TRBV5-1 to TRBJ1-4, with D unclear. This CDR3 is built from 12 residues. Germline V lookup: CDR1 SGHRS, CDR2 YFSETQ. V was clipped by 4 bases and J by 7 bases, with 8 bases between them. In nucleotides, the CDR3 is TGCGCCAGCAGCCGCCGCGGTGAAAAACTGTTTTTT. Amino acid sequence: CASSRRGEKLFF.

V and J are TRBV18 and TRBJ2-7; tentatively, D is TRBD1 (7 bases). The V gene lost 3 bases and the J gene lost 5 bases, with 11 bases spanning the gap. Germline V gives CDR1 KGHSH, CDR2 LQKENI. The CDR3 runs to 13 residues. The CDR3 sequence: CASSPVRGDEQYF. The DNA for the CDR3 is TGTGCCAGCTCACCGGTCAGGGGGGACGAGCAGTACTTC.

Of note for this clone: At one end the junction does not follow the germline gene, possibly because of a read error. This chain uses TRBV5-6 with TRBJ2-7, with 10 bases that match TRBD1. This CDR3 contains 14 residues. Germline V gene data show CDR1 as SGHDT and CDR2 as YYEEEE. The CDR3 reads CASSLGQGAYAQYF. CDR3 nucleotide sequence: TGTGCCAGCAGCTTGGGACAGGGGGCATACGCGCAGTACTTC. Based on the CDR3 plus reference TRBV5-6 and TRBJ2-7, the full variable domain is DAGVTQSPTHLIKTRGQQVTLRCSPKSGHDTVSWYQQALGQGPQFIFQYYEEEERQRGNFPDRFSGHQFPNYSSELNVNALLLGDSALYLCASSLGQGAYAQYFGPGTRLTVT.

The rearrangement joins TRBV5-4 to TRBJ1-2; D not certain. CDR1 is SGHNT, CDR2 YYREEE, per germline (reference sequence). V lost 3 bases and J 0 bases, leaving 12 bases between the germline ends. There are 15 residues in the CDR3. This CDR3 is CASSSMTGTNYGYTF. The CDR3 nucleotides read TGTGCCAGCAGCTCTATGACCGGGACTAACTATGGCTACACCTTC.